Listed below are T cell receptor beta chains from one sample, sequenced in a study of blood T cells in healthy people across ages. A single record per CDR3 protein comes from TCRdb applying MiXCR to the 5' RACE reads. Of fewer than 1,000,000 distinct CDR3 sequences detected, roughly 44% appear once; the ten largest clones hold approximately 19%. Sequenced input: blood. The source is a man aged 60 to 75 in good health. The conserved cysteine and the conserved F or W are not part of the CDR3 here. The order of the fields is V gene, J gene, CDR3 protein.

>TRBV20-1|TRBJ1-2
SVGTDSYGYT
>TRBV7-2|TRBJ1-3
ASRPTGGSGNTIY
>TRBV7-9|TRBJ1-2
ASTLEGNYGYT
>TRBV10-3|.
AIRNPTGGDQETQY
>TRBV28|TRBJ2-7
ASTQTSGATYEQY
>TRBV7-9|TRBJ1-5
ASSSVGYSNQPQH
>TRBV20-1|TRBJ2-5
SADQTRGQKTQY
>TRBV3-1|TRBJ2-1
ASSQASGPHNEQF
>TRBV10-3|TRBJ1-3
AISETGQGSSGNTIY
>TRBV27|TRBJ2-5
ASSSRLVRETQY
>TRBV6-1|TRBJ1-5
ASSEGGIQPQH
>TRBV6-2/TRBV6-3|TRBJ1-5
ASSDRDNQPQH
>TRBV30|TRBJ2-7
ALRAVRWY
>TRBV4-1|TRBJ2-7
ASSPGQGLTYEQY
>TRBV20-1|TRBJ1-2
SAHDMNYGYT
>TRBV24-1|TRBJ1-2
ATSDTQRYYGYT
>TRBV12-5|TRBJ2-7
ASGLQTGGYEQY
>TRBV4-2|TRBJ2-7
ALKATYEQY
>TRBV9|TRBJ2-7
ASSSWTAPYEQY
>TRBV2|TRBJ2-5
ATGEQETQY
>TRBV2|TRBJ2-1
ASTEDDRGYNEQF
>TRBV20-1|TRBJ2-3
SARFVSGQGLSPDTQY
>TRBV14|TRBJ2-7
ASSRTGTGVRTYEQY
>TRBV27|.
ASRLSRGLLETQY
>TRBV20-1|TRBJ2-7
SAPRAIDEQY
>TRBV7-6|TRBJ1-6
ASSLQGAGNSPLH
>TRBV5-1|TRBJ1-2
ASSLGGSFYGYT